This T cell receptor (beta chain) appears in the sequencing data of a study of OX40 agonist ivuxolimab in advanced cancers. The study's findings and limits: A proportion of nonresponders additionally exhibited low normalized T-cell clonal expansion. Clonal expansion by week 6 occurred in CD4+ and CD8+ blood T cells (at 0.1 to 3.0 mg/kg).

Comment on this clone: Its antigen is unidentified.

With baseline, cycle 4 day 1, and cycle 7 day 1 as timepoints, blood was sampled. Clones were read by immunoSEQ multiplex PCR, and TCRdb kept only the in-frame ones, dropping some. The table lists more than 20,000 clones, roughly nine tenths of them singletons. CDR1 and CDR2 (germline): SQVTM, ANQGSEA. The V and J ends lost 2 bases and 4 bases respectively, with 18 bases between them. The CDR3 is 16 residues long. This clonotype was sampled from an adult with an advanced solid tumor such as melanoma, head and neck, liver or kidney cancer. The input for sequencing was CD4+ or CD8+ T cells sorted from blood, taken in a trial of the OX40 agonist ivuxolimab. The gene calls are TRBV29-1 and TRBJ2-1, with D maybe TRBD2 (6 bases). In DNA, the CDR3 is TGCAGCGTTGAAATTGGAGGGGCCGACAGTTACAATGAGCAGTTCTTC. Translating it yields CSVEIGGADSYNEQFF.